Listed here is a single T cell receptor beta chain. The target antigen is unknown. The sample originates from a study of post-analysis software for immune sequencing data. Study at large: Relapsing-remitting, secondary progressive and progressive-relapsing multiple sclerosis were all included among the disease courses. Notes on the study in general: In multiple sclerosis, normalized Chao1 diversity was significantly below that of controls. Compared with controls, patients had more of 4 to 6 TRBV segments, including TRBV5-6, TRBV5-1 and TRBV20-1.

The library was made from cDNA and included unique molecular identifiers. Each batch of roughly 0.95 to 10 million T cells produced roughly 450,000 cDNA molecules. Using its own MiXCR run on the PCR reads, TCRdb lists one record per CDR3 protein. The data show more than 450,000 distinct CDR3 sequences, roughly 34% seen once. The CDR3 extends over 13 amino acids. In germline, CDR1 is SGHTA, CDR2 FQGTGA. V lost 4 bases and J lost 7, with 11 bases in between. Sequenced: blood. The source is a girl aged 2-17 years with multiple sclerosis. This rearrangement joins TRBV7-3 to TRBJ2-1, with D uncertain. CDR3 bases: TGTGCCAGCAGCTCGGGCGCGAGGAATGAGCAGTTCTTC. This encodes CASSSGARNEQFF.